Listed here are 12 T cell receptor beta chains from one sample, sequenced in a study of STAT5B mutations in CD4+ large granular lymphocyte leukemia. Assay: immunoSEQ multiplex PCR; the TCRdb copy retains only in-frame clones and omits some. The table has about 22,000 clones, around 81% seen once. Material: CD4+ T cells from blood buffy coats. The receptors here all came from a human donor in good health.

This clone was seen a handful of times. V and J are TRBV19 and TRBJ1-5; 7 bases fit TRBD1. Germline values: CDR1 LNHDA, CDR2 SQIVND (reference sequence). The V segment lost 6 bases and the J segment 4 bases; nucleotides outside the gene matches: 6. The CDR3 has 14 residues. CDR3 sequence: CASSGGRGNQPQHF. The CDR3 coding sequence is TGTGCCAGTAGCGGAGGCAGGGGGAATCAGCCCCAGCATTTT.

CDR3 nucleotide sequence: TGTGCCAGCAGCTCCGGGGCAGGATACAATGAGCAGTTCTTC. It translates to CASSSGAGYNEQFF. This rearrangement joins TRBV11-1 to TRBJ2-1; D might be TRBD1 or TRBD2, each matching 5 bases. V lost 4 bases to trimming and J lost 4 bases, with 11 bases between them. Germline lookup yields CDR1 SGHAT and CDR2 FQDESV (reference sequence). This CDR3 spans 14 amino acids.

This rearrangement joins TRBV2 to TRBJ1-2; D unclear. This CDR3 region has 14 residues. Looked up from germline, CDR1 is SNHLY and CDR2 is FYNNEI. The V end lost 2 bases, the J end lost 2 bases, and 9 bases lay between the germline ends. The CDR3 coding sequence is TGTGCCAGCAGTGAAAGTAAAGGGAACTATGGCTACACCTTC. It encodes CASSESKGNYGYTF.

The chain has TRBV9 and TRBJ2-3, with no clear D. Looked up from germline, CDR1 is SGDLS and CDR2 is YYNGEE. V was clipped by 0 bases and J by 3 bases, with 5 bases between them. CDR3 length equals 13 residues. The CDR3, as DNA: TGTGCCAGCAGCGTAGCTTTGACAGATACGCAGTATTTT. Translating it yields CASSVALTDTQYF.

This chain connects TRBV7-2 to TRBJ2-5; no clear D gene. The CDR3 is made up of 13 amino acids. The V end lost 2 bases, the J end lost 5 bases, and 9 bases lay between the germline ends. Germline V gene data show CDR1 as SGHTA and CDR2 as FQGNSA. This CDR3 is CASSLFSRETQYF. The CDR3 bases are TGTGCCAGCAGCTTATTCTCCCGGGAGACCCAGTACTTC. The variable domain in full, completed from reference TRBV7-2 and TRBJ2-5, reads GAGVSQSPSNKVTEKGKDVELRCDPISGHTALYWYRQSLGQGLEFLIYFQGNSAPDKSGLPSDRFSAERTGGSVSTLTIQRTQQEDSAVYLCASSLFSRETQYFGPGTRLLVL.

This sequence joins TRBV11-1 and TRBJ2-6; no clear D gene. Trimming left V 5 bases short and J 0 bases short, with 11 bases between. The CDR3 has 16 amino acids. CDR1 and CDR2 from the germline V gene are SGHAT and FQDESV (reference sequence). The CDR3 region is CASSGVFGSGANVLTF. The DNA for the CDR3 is TGTGCCAGCAGCGGAGTCTTCGGCTCTGGGGCCAACGTCCTGACTTTC.

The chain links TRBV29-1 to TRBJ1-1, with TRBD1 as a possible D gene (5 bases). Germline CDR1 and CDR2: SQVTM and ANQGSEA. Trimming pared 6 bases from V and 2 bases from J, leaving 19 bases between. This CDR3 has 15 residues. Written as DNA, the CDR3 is TGCAGCGTAGGCTTAAGCTTGACAGCTAACACTGAAGCTTTCTTT. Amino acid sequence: CSVGLSLTANTEAFF.

The CDR3 loop is CASGTGITYGYTF. Written as DNA, the CDR3 is TGTGCCAGCGGAACAGGGATCACATATGGCTACACCTTC. This chain uses TRBV6-9 with TRBJ1-2; D is possibly TRBD1 (6 bases). Trimming pared 8 bases from V and 5 bases from J, leaving 15 bases between. The germline V gene has CDR1 MNHGY and CDR2 SVAAGI. The CDR3 spans 13 residues.

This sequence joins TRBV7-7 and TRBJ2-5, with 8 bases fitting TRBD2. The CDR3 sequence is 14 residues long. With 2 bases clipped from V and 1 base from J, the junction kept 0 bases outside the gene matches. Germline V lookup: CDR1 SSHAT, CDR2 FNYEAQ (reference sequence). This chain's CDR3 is CASSLSGGQETQYF. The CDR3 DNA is TGTGCCAGCAGCTTAAGCGGGGGCCAAGAGACCCAGTACTTC.

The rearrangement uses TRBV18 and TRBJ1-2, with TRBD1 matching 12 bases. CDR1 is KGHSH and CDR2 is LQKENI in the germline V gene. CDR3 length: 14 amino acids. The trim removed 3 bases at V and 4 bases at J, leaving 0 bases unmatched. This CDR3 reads CASSPGQGAYGYTF. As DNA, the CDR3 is TGTGCCAGCTCACCGGGACAGGGGGCCTATGGCTACACCTTC.

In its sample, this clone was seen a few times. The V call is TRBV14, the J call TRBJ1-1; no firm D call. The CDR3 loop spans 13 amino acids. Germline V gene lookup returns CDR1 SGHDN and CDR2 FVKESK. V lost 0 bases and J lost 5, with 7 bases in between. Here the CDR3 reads CASSQEVGTEAFF. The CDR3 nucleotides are TGTGCCAGCAGCCAAGAGGTGGGGACTGAAGCTTTCTTT.

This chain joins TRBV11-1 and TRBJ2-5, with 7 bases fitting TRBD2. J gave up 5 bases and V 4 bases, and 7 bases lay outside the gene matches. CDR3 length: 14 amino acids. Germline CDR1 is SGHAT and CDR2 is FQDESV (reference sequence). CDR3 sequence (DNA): TGTGCCAGCAGCTCCATAGGGCGGGAGGAGACCCAGTACTTC. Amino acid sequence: CASSSIGREETQYF. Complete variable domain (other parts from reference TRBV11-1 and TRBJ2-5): EAEVAQSPRYKITEKSQAVAFWCDPISGHATLYWYRQILGQGPELLVQFQDESVVDDSQLPKDRFSAERLKGVDSTLKIQPAELGDSAMYLCASSSIGREETQYFGPGTRLLVL.